This T cell receptor (beta chain) was identified during a study of T-cell memory formation after mild COVID-19. Notes on the study in general: Unconfirmed was the SARS-CoV-2 specificity of second-wave clones that peaked on day 37.

TCRdb analysed the 5' RACE reads with MiXCR anew, one entry per CDR3 protein. The sample lists tens of thousands of distinct CDR3 sequences; more than 8% were seen once. CDR1 and CDR2 from the germline V gene are SGHRS and YFSETQ. CDR3 length: 14 residues. V lost 0 bases to trimming and J lost 4 bases, with 8 bases between them. In its sample, this clonotype was seen many times. The antigen remains undetermined. The chain has TRBV5-1 and TRBJ2-1; a weak D match, TRBD2 (5 bases). This sequence was found in a man aged 18 to 30 who had mild COVID-19 (a few samples of this study predate the infection). Cell type and time point are not known. The sequenced sample consisted of PBMCs or a T cell subset sorted from them (not recorded which). CDR3 sequence reads: CASSLGGSYNEQFF. The CDR3 DNA follows: TGCGCCAGCAGCTTGGGAGGGTCTTACAATGAGCAGTTCTTC.